This TCR beta chain was found in a study of shared clonotypes between healthy human individuals (dated by TCRdb to between 2020 and 2021). Background for the entire study: Three men and a couple of women, aged 18 to 49 years, made up the cohort. To increase sequencing depth and limit assay-specific biases, different laboratories used diverse techniques to prepare libraries and sequence TCR repertoires. Between about 0.94 and 8.9 billion PBMCs per donor were obtained by leukapheresis. The study deeply sequenced blood TCR repertoires of five healthy adults to estimate repertoire size and the extent of clonotype sharing between individuals. What the research found in general, with its limitations: The small number of donors limited the genetic and exposure-history diversity represented. Only blood was sampled, and tissue TCR repertoires likely differ from those in blood. Based on pairwise subsampling, the degree of clonotype sharing among donors was expected to be affected by sequencing depth.

Using the deep immunoSEQ assay, multiplex PCR amplified TCR CDR3 regions from genomic DNA. For each cell subset, the extracted genomic DNA was distributed evenly across all wells of several immunoSEQ 96-well plates, and each plate served as one replicate. For unsorted PBMC, around 330 ng genomic DNA, equal to tens of thousands of T cell genomes, was loaded into each replicate PCR. Unsorted PBMC genomic DNA was sequenced across ten immunoSEQ deep assay plates. Purified libraries were quantified with a Qubit 3.0 fluorometer, sized on a Bioanalyzer 2100, and re-quantified with the KAPA Library Quantification kit. Each immunoSEQ 96-well plate was sequenced on its own single-read 150-cycle Illumina NextSeq 550 flow cell. In the source study's methods: Because the immunoSEQ output held only junctional sequences and lacked quality scores, the filtering could not match the filtering applied to full-length reads. Sequences were annotated with PyIR, a Python wrapper for IgBLAST v1.9, using IMGT germline references to assign V/J genes and CDR3. Reads with weak V/J assignments (E-value above 1e-6), missing CDR3, stop codons, out-of-frame junctions, or ambiguous translated residues were removed. A V3J clonotype was defined by an identical inferred V gene, J gene, and CDR3 amino acid sequence. Percentage overlap between repertoires was computed as shared unique clonotypes divided by the size of the smaller repertoire. RTK rarefaction, the Chao1 estimator, and Recon v2.1 estimates of unobserved clonotypes were used to assess repertoire richness. In TCRdb, the immuneACCESS table is reduced to in-frame sequences with V and J assigned. These tables do not hold every clone; where another copy was compared, an unresolved V gene accounts for under half, and the others remain unexplained. The V and J calls and clone size come from that table; D and trimming were worked out from the DNA. In this sample the table shows fewer than 650,000 clones, about 82% of which occur a single time. The ten biggest clones cover 10% to 15% of the sample.

The donors were healthy, HIV-negative adults with no recently reported acute infections or vaccinations. All donors were Caucasian adults living in Nashville, Tennessee, USA. For unsorted samples, roughly 91 million PBMCs were counted, and genomic DNA was extracted using the QIAamp DNA Blood Mini kit. After blood collection by leukapheresis, PBMCs were isolated using Ficoll-Histopaque density gradient centrifugation and then cryopreserved in the vapor phase of liquid nitrogen. Looking up the germline V gene yields CDR1 SQVTM and CDR2 ANQGSEA. Trimming removed 3 bases from V and 8 bases from J, leaving 10 bases between the germline ends. From the cysteine up to the phenylalanine, the CDR3 has a length of 11 residues. This entry keeps only the CDR3 DNA: 33 bases, framed from base 1. This clone was detected once. Its antigen remains unidentified. Base qualities are not provided; no much larger clone lies one nucleotide away.

The TCR sequence derives from a woman between 35 and 50 years old in good health. Some clones in this sample may be carry-over from other donors' samples. The sequencing input was PBMCs. This sequence uses TRBV29-1 and TRBJ1-2; no D segment can be confidently identified. The CDR3 region: CSVEYLYGYTF. The nucleotide sequence reads as follows: TGCAGCGTTGAGTATTTGTACGGCTACACCTTC.